This T cell receptor beta chain was sequenced for a study of T cells in Graves' hyperthyroidism and ophthalmopathy. General study points: Separation of ophthalmopathy from stable hyperthyroidism was achieved by a 13 V-J model. Most clonotypes expanded in the thyroid (above 0.001) were also present in blood.

Patients affected by ophthalmopathy presented a Clinical Activity Score of at least 3, a NOSPECS grade of at least 4, and disease duration below 3 months. Patients with uncontrolled infections, other autoimmune diseases, pregnancy or lactation were excluded. The CDR3 extends over 15 amino acids. The V gene lost 2 bases and the J gene lost 3 bases, with 13 bases spanning the gap. Per germline, CDR1 LNHDA and CDR2 SQIVND (reference sequence). This clonotype was detected ten times or more. What it binds is unknown. Amplified regions were TCR beta CDR3 sequences from RNA transcripts. The TCR CDR3 was amplified in a first-round RT-PCR using the HTBI primer set. TCRdb used MiXCR to reprocess the multiplex PCR reads, holding one entry per CDR3 protein. The sample has 300,000 to 350,000 distinct CDR3 sequences, about a sixth seen once.

The chain uses TRBV19 and TRBJ2-5, with unresolved D. This clonotype was obtained from a woman in her 40s with Graves' ophthalmopathy. The sequencing sample was made of blood. The CDR3 nucleotides read TGTGCCAGTAGTATATACGGACGGAAAGAAGAGACCCAGTACTTC. Protein sequence: CASSIYGRKEETQYF.